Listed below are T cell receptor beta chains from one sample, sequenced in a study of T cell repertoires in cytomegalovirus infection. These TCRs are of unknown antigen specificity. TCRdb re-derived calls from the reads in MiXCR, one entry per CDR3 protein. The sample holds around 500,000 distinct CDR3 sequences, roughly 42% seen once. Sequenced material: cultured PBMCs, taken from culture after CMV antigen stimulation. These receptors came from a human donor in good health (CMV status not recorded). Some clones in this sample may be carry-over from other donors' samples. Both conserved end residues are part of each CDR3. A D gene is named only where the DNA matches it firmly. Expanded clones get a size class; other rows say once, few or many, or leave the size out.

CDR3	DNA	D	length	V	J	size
CASSRVGVGDNEQFF	TGTGCCAGCAGTCGTGTAGGGGTTGGCGACAATGAGCAGTTCTTC	.	15	TRBV6-2/TRBV6-3	TRBJ2-1	few
CASRESATDTQYF	TGTGCCAGCAGGGAGAGTGCAACAGATACGCAGTATTTT	.	13	TRBV7-2	TRBJ2-3	few
CSVEGRSTDTQYF	TGCAGCGTTGAAGGCCGATCGACAGATACGCAGTATTTT	.	13	TRBV29-1	TRBJ2-3	.
CASSIQGANTEAFF	TGTGCCAGCTCCATCCAGGGGGCGAACACTGAAGCTTTCTTT	TRBD1	14	TRBV18	TRBJ1-1	few
CASSLQLRAEAFF	TGTGCCAGCAGTTTACAACTACGTGCTGAAGCTTTCTTT	.	13	TRBV12-3/TRBV12-4	TRBJ1-1	.
CASSHGGGSYNEQFF	TGTGCCAGCAGCCATGGCGGGGGTAGCTACAATGAGCAGTTCTTC	TRBD2	15	TRBV6-1	TRBJ2-1	once
CSARGRNEQYF	TGCAGTGCTAGGGGTAGGAACGAGCAGTACTTC	.	11	TRBV20-1	TRBJ2-7	.
CASSTRGGSPQHF	TGTGCCAGCAGTACACGAGGTGGCAGTCCCCAGCATTTT	.	13	TRBV27	TRBJ1-5	.
CASSEAQGPAYEQYF	TGTGCCAGCAGTGAAGCGCAGGGGCCGGCCTACGAGCAGTACTTC	.	15	TRBV6-1	TRBJ2-7	.
CASSLDVGTFDEQYF	TGTGCCAGCAGCTTAGATGTGGGTACCTTTGACGAGCAGTACTTC	.	15	TRBV7-6	TRBJ2-7	.
CASSLALTSEEGETQYF	TGTGCCAGCAGCTTAGCCCTAACTAGCGAGGAGGGAGAGACCCAGTACTTC	TRBD2	17	TRBV7-8	TRBJ2-5	.
CASSRVGGMSGTDTQYF	TGCGCCAGCTCCAGAGTCGGCGGGATGAGCGGCACAGATACGCAGTATTTT	.	17	TRBV5-1	TRBJ2-3	.
CSARAFSQDSPLHF	TGCAGTGCTCGAGCCTTTTCGCAGGATTCACCCCTCCACTTT	.	14	TRBV20-1	TRBJ1-6	.
CAVGEGYEQYF	TGTGCCGTAGGGGAGGGCTACGAGCAGTACTTC	TRBD2	11	TRBV10-3	TRBJ2-7	.
CASSSSGQVGTQYF	TGTGCCAGCAGTTCTAGCGGGCAAGTTGGTACGCAGTATTTT	TRBD2	14	TRBV6-2/TRBV6-3	TRBJ2-3	.
CASSYRQYPGTGSNEQFF	TGTGCCAGCAGTTACCGCCAATACCCCGGGACAGGGTCCAATGAGCAGTTCTTC	TRBD1	18	TRBV6-1	TRBJ2-1	.
CASNGGPSSYEQYF	TGTGCCAGCAATGGAGGGCCGAGCTCCTACGAGCAGTACTTC	.	14	TRBV6-5	TRBJ2-7	few
CASSRFLEQETQYF	TGTGCCAGCAGCCGATTCCTAGAACAAGAGACCCAGTACTTC	.	14	TRBV11-3	TRBJ2-5	.